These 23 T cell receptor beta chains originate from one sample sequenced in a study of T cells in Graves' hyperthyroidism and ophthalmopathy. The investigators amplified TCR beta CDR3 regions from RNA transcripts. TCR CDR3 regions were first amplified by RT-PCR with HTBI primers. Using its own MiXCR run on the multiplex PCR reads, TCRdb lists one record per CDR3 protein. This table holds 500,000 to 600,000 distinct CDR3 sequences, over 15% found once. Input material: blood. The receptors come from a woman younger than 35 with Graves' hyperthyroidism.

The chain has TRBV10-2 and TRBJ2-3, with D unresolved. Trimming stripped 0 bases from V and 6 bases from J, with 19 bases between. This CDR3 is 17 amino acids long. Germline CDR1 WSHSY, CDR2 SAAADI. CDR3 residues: CASSESKGLFRLDTQYF. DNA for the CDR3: TGCGCCAGCAGTGAGTCGAAAGGGTTGTTTAGATTGGATACGCAGTATTTT.

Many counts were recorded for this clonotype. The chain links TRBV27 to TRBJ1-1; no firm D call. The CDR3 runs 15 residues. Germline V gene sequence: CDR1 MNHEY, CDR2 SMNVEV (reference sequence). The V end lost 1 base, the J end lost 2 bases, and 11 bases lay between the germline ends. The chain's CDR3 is CASSLFVSRNTEAFF. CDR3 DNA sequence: TGTGCCAGCAGTTTATTCGTCTCCCGTAACACTGAAGCTTTCTTT.

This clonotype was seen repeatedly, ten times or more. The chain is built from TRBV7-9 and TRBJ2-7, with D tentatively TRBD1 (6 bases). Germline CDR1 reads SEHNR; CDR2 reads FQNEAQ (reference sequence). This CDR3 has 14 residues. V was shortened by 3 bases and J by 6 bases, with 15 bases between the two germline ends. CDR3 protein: CASSFSLGQTEQYF. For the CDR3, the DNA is TGTGCCAGCAGCTTTTCGTTGGGACAAACCGAGCAGTACTTC.

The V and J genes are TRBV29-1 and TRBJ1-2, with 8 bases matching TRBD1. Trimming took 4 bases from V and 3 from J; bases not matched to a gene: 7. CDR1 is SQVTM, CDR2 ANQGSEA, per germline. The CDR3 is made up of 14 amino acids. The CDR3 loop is CSVGIIQGDYGYTF. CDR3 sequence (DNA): TGCAGCGTTGGTATTATACAGGGGGACTATGGCTACACCTTC.

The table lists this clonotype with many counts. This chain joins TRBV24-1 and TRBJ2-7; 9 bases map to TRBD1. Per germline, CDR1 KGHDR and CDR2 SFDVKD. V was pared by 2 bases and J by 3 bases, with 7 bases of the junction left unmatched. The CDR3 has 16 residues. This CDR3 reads CATSDSQGQGLYEQYF. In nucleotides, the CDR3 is TGTGCCACCAGTGATTCCCAAGGACAGGGGCTCTACGAGCAGTACTTC.

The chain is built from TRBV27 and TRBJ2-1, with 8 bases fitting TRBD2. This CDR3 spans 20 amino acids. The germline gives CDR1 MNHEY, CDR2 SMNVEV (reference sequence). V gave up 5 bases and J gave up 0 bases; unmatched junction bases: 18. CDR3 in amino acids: CASSRGGAGGLSSSYNEQFF. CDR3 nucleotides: TGTGCCAGCAGTCGGGGGGGGGCGGGGGGCCTTTCTAGCTCCTACAATGAGCAGTTCTTC.

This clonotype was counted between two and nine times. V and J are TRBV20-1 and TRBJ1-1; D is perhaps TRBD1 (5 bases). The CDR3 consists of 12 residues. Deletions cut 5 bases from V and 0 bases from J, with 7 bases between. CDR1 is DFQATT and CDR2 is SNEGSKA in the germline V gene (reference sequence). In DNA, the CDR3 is TGCAGTGCTGGGGCTTTGAACACTGAAGCTTTCTTT. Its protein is CSAGALNTEAFF.

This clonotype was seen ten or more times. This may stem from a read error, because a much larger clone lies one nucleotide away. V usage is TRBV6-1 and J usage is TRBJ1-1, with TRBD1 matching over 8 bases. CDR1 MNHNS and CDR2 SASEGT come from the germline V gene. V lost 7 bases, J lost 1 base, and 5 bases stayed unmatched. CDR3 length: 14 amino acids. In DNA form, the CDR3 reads TGTGCCAGCACCCAGGGACAGGAGAACACTGAAGCTTTCTTT. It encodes CASTQGQENTEAFF.

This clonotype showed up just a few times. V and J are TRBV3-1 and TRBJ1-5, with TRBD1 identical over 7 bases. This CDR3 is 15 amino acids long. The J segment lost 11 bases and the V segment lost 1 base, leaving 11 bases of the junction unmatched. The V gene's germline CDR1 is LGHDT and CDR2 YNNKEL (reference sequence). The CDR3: CASSQAQGPKSTQHF. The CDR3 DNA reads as TGTGCCAGCAGCCAAGCACAGGGGCCGAAGTCGACCCAGCATTTT.

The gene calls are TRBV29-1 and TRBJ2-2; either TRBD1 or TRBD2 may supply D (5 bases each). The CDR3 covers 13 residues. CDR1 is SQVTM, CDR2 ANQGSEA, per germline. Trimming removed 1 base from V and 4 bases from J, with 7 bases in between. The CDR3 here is CSVEGGSTGELFF. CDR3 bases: TGCAGCGTTGAAGGGGGGAGCACCGGGGAGCTGTTTTTT.

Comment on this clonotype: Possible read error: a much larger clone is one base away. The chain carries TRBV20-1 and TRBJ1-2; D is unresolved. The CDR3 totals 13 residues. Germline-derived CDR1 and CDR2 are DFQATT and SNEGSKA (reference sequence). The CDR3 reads CSVNRLANYGSTF. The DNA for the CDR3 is TGCAGTGTTAACAGATTAGCTAACTATGGCTCCACCTTC.

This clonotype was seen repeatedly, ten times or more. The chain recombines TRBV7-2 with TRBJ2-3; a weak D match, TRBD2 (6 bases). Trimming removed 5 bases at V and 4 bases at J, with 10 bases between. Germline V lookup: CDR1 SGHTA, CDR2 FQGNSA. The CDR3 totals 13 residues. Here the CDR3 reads CASSQRVSDTQYF. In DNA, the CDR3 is TGTGCCAGCAGCCAGCGGGTGTCAGATACGCAGTATTTT.

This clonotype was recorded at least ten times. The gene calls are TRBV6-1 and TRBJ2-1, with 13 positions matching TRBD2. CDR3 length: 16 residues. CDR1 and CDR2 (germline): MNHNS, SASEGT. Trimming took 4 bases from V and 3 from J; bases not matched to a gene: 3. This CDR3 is CASSGLAGGVYNEQFF. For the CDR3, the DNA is TGTGCCAGCAGTGGACTAGCGGGAGGTGTCTACAATGAGCAGTTCTTC.

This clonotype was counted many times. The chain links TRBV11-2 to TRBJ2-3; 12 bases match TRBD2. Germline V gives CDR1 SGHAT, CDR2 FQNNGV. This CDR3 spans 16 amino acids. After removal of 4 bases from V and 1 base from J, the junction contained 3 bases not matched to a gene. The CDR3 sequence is CASSSRLAGGTDTQYF. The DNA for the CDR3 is TGTGCCAGCAGCTCCAGACTAGCGGGGGGCACAGATACGCAGTATTTT.

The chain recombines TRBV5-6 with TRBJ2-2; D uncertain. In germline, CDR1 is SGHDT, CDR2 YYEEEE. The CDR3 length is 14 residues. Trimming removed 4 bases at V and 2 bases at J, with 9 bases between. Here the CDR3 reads CASSVKPNTGELFF. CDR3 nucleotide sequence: TGTGCCAGCAGCGTGAAACCTAACACCGGGGAGCTGTTTTTT.

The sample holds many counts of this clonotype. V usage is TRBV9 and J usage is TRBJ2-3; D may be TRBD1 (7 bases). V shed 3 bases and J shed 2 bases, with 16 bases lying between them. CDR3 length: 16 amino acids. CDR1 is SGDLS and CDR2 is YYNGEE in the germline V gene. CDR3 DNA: TGTGCCAGCAGCGAGGGACTGGGACAGTCCACAGATACGCAGTATTTT. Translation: CASSEGLGQSTDTQYF. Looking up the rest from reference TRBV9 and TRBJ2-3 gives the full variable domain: DSGVTQTPKHLITATGQRVTLRCSPRSGDLSVYWYQQSLDQGLQFLIQYYNGEERAKGNILERFSAQQFPDLHSELNLSSLELGDSALYFCASSEGLGQSTDTQYFGPGTRLTVL.

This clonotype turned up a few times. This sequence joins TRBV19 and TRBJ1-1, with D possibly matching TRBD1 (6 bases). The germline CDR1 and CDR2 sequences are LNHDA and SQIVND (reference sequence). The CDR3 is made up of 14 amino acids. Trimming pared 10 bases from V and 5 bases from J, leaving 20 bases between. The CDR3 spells CATLQGSLLTEAFF. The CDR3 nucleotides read TGTGCCACCCTACAGGGATCTCTCCTAACTGAAGCTTTCTTT.

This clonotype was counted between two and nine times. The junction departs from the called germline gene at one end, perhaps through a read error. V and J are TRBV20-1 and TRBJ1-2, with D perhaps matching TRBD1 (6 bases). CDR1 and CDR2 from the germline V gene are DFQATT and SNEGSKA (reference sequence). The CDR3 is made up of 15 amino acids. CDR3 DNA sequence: TGCAGTGCTAGAGAGGATGGCCGGACAGCCTATGGATACACCTTC. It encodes CSAREDGRTAYGYTF.

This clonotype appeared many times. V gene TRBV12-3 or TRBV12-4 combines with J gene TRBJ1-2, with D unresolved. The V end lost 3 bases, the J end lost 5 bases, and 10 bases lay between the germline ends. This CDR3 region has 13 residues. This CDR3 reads CASSFALNYGYTF. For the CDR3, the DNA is TGTGCCAGCAGTTTCGCACTGAATTATGGCTACACCTTC.

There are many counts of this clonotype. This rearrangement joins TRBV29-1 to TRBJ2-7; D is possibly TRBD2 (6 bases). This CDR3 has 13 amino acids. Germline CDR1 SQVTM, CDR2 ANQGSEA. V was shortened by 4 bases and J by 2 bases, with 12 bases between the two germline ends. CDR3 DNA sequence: TGCAGCGTTGCGGGGGAGACAGCCTACGAGCAGTACTTC. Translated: CSVAGETAYEQYF.

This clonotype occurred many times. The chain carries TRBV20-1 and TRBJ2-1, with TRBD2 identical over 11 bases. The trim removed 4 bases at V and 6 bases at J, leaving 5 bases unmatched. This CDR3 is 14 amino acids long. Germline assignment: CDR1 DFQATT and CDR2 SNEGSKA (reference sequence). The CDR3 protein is CSAIKLAGGNEQFF. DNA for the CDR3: TGCAGTGCTATTAAGCTAGCGGGGGGCAATGAGCAGTTCTTC.

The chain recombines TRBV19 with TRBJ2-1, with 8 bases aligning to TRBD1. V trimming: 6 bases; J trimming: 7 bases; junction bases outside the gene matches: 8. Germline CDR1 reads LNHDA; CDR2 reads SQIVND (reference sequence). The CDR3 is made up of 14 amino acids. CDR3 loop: CASSGRGQGNEQFF. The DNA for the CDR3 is TGTGCCAGTAGCGGCAGGGGGCAGGGAAATGAGCAGTTCTTC.

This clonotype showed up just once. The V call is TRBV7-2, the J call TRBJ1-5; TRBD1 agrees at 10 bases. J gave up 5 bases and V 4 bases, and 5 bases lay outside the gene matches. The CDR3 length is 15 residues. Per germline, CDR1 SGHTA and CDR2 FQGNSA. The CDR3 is CASSYRTGGDQPQHF. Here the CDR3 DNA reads TGTGCCAGCAGCTACAGGACAGGGGGGGATCAGCCCCAGCATTTT.